The rows below give T cell receptor beta chains drawn from one sample of a study of T-cell memory formation after mild COVID-19. Each CDR3 protein is one row after TCRdb ran MiXCR on the 5' RACE reads. The table lists about 4,900 distinct CDR3 sequences, about 24% of them singletons, with less than 2.5% in the top ten. Sequenced input: PBMCs or a T cell subset sorted from them (not recorded which). The source is an adult who had mild COVID-19 (a few samples of this study predate the infection). Cell type and time point are not known. Each CDR3 is given with its conserved first and last residue. D genes are given only for firm matches. Part of the rows lack a size; the others show once, few, many or a class for expanded clones.

CASSLSPMGSRNNEQFF | TGTGCCAGCAGCCTTTCGCCTATGGGGAGTAGGAACAATGAGCAGTTCTTC | NA | TRBJ2-1 | TRBV6-5 | NA
CATSTGTGFNEKLFF | TGTGCCACCAGCACCGGGACAGGGTTTAATGAAAAACTGTTTTTT | TRBD1 | TRBJ1-4 | TRBV15 | medium-sized
CASSFARLAVQETQYF | TGTGCCAGCAGTTTCGCCCGACTAGCGGTACAAGAGACCCAGTACTTC | TRBD2 | TRBJ2-5 | TRBV12-3/TRBV12-4 | medium-sized
CASSLPNTGELFF | TGCGCCAGCAGCTTGCCTAACACCGGGGAGCTGTTTTTT | NA | TRBJ2-2 | TRBV5-1 | medium-sized
CASSVQNTGELFF | TGTGCCAGCAGCGTACAGAACACCGGGGAGCTGTTTTTT | NA | TRBJ2-2 | TRBV9 | medium-sized
CASSVGQGANEQFF | TGTGCCAGCAGCGTAGGCCAGGGGGCTAATGAGCAGTTCTTC | TRBD1 | TRBJ2-1 | TRBV9 | NA
CASSQDPQGWSPYGYTF | TGCGCCAGCAGCCAAGATCCCCAGGGATGGTCTCCCTATGGCTACACCTTC | NA | TRBJ1-2 | TRBV4-1 | medium-sized
CASDNTALAGQGRLSNQPQHF | TGTGCTAGTGACAATACCGCCTTAGCGGGACAGGGCCGTCTAAGCAATCAGCCCCAGCATTTT | TRBD1 | TRBJ1-5 | TRBV12-5 | many
CASSLVGPGGTEAFF | TGCGCCAGCAGCTTGGTGGGTCCCGGCGGCACTGAAGCTTTCTTT | NA | TRBJ1-1 | TRBV5-1 | medium-sized
CASSWGPPAGGNNEQFF | TGTGCCAGCTCGTGGGGCCCCCCAGCGGGGGGGAACAATGAGCAGTTCTTC | TRBD2 | TRBJ2-1 | TRBV18 | medium-sized
CSARRGQPDPYNSPLHF | TGCAGTGCTAGGAGGGGGCAGCCCGACCCCTATAATTCACCCCTCCACTTT | TRBD1 | TRBJ1-6 | TRBV20-1 | many
CASSEGQVLGAYNSPLHF | TGCGCCAGCAGCGAGGGACAGGTCCTAGGAGCGTATAATTCACCCCTCCACTTT | TRBD1 | TRBJ1-6 | TRBV5-1 | medium-sized
CASSLGGEAFF | TGTGCCAGCAGCTTAGGGGGTGAAGCTTTCTTT | NA | TRBJ1-1 | TRBV11-2 | medium-sized
CASSLPLPQGSQPQHF | TGTGCCAGCAGCTTACCCTTACCACAGGGTAGTCAGCCCCAGCATTTT | NA | TRBJ1-5 | TRBV7-9 | medium-sized
CSARVVTGELFF | TGCAGTGCTAGGGTCGTTACCGGGGAGCTGTTTTTT | NA | TRBJ2-2 | TRBV20-1 | medium-sized
CASSYPSTYEQYF | TGTGCCAGCAGTTACCCATCGACCTACGAGCAGTACTTC | NA | TRBJ2-7 | TRBV6-6 | medium-sized
CASSLKGTDTQYF | TGCGCCAGCAGCTTGAAGGGCACAGATACGCAGTATTTT | NA | TRBJ2-3 | TRBV5-1 | medium-sized
CASSRMTGLGSPLHF | TGTGCCAGCAGTCGTATGACGGGTCTTGGGTCACCCCTCCACTTT | NA | TRBJ1-6 | TRBV7-9 | medium-sized
CSARGRAGGASTDTQYF | TGCAGTGCTAGAGGGAGGGCAGGAGGCGCTAGCACAGATACGCAGTATTTT | NA | TRBJ2-3 | TRBV20-1 | medium-sized
CASSLLFRGANEQFF | TGTGCCAGCAGCTTACTCTTTAGGGGGGCTAATGAGCAGTTCTTC | NA | TRBJ2-1 | TRBV7-9 | medium-sized
CASSLVDLYNEQFF | TGTGCCAGCAGCTTAGTTGACTTATACAATGAGCAGTTCTTC | NA | TRBJ2-1 | TRBV13 | medium-sized
CSARDVRRGAGNTIYF | TGCAGTGCTAGAGATGTCCGCAGGGGAGCTGGAAACACCATATATTTT | NA | TRBJ1-3 | TRBV20-1 | NA
CSATGRDRVYPETQYF | TGCAGTGCTACCGGCCGAGACAGGGTTTATCCGGAGACCCAGTACTTC | TRBD1 | TRBJ2-5 | TRBV20-1 | medium-sized
CASSLGRHNQPQHF | TGTGCCAGCAGCCTGGGACGACACAATCAGCCCCAGCATTTT | NA | TRBJ1-5 | TRBV7-2 | NA
CATRGGRGPSYNEQFF | TGTGCCACCAGGGGAGGCAGGGGTCCCTCCTACAATGAGCAGTTCTTC | NA | TRBJ2-1 | TRBV7-9 | once
CASRGETEAFF | TGTGCCAGCAGAGGGGAGACTGAAGCTTTCTTT | NA | TRBJ1-1 | TRBV6-5 | medium-sized
CATSDPDRVDEQYF | TGTGCCACCAGTGATCCGGACAGGGTAGACGAGCAGTACTTC | TRBD1 | TRBJ2-7 | TRBV24-1 | NA
CASSSDRKPSYGYTF | TGTGCCAGCAGCTCCGACAGGAAACCCTCCTATGGCTACACCTTC | NA | TRBJ1-2 | TRBV12-3/TRBV12-4 | NA
CASSLTQGQSNQPQHF | TGTGCCAGCAGTCTAACACAGGGGCAGAGCAATCAGCCCCAGCATTTT | TRBD1 | TRBJ1-5 | TRBV6-5 | once
CASSQDRRDTEKLFF | TGTGCCAGCAGCCAAGATCGCCGGGACACCGAAAAACTGTTTTTT | NA | TRBJ1-4 | TRBV3-1 | medium-sized
CASSFLGGGRTEAFF | TGTGCCAGCAGCTTCCTGGGCGGGGGCAGAACTGAAGCTTTCTTT | NA | TRBJ1-1 | TRBV7-2 | many
CASSAVGQLTDTQYF | TGTGCCAGCAGCGCGGTCGGGCAGCTCACAGATACGCAGTATTTT | NA | TRBJ2-3 | TRBV12-3/TRBV12-4 | medium-sized
CSARSGTSRTDTQYF | TGCAGTGCTAGAAGCGGGACCAGTAGGACAGATACGCAGTATTTT | TRBD2 | TRBJ2-3 | TRBV20-1 | medium-sized
CASSLMGARDGKETQYF | TGTGCCAGCAGCCTAATGGGGGCCCGGGACGGCAAAGAGACCCAGTACTTC | NA | TRBJ2-5 | TRBV12-3/TRBV12-4 | many
CASSLIVGTEAFF | TGTGCCAGCAGTTTGATCGTGGGCACTGAAGCTTTCTTT | NA | TRBJ1-1 | TRBV28 | medium-sized
CASSPLSSGGLYF | TGTGCCAGCAGCCCTTTATCTAGCGGGGGTTTGTACTTC | TRBD2 | TRBJ2-4 | TRBV7-6 | medium-sized
CASSRRAGTGQETQYF | TGCGCCAGCAGCCGTAGGGCCGGGACAGGGCAAGAGACCCAGTACTTC | TRBD1 | TRBJ2-5 | TRBV4-3 | medium-sized
CASSYTWSSTDTQYF | TGTGCCAGCAGCTACACGTGGTCTAGCACAGATACGCAGTATTTT | NA | TRBJ2-3 | TRBV7-9 | medium-sized
CASSPPRTRETQYF | TGTGCCAGCTCACCCCCTAGGACAAGGGAGACCCAGTACTTC | NA | TRBJ2-5 | TRBV18 | medium-sized
CASSLLTEQYF | TGTGCCAGCAGTTTATTGACAGAGCAGTACTTC | NA | TRBJ2-7 | TRBV27 | NA
CASSLRYTGELFF | TGTGCCAGCAGTCTACGGTACACCGGGGAGCTGTTTTTT | NA | TRBJ2-2 | TRBV2 | medium-sized
CASSYALAGSTDTQYF | TGTGCCAGCAGTTACGCTCTAGCGGGGTCCACAGATACGCAGTATTTT | TRBD2 | TRBJ2-3 | TRBV6-2/TRBV6-3 | NA
CASSLWNPNEKLFF | TGTGCCAGCAGCTTGTGGAATCCAAATGAAAAACTGTTTTTT | NA | TRBJ1-4 | TRBV5-5 | medium-sized
CASSYHPSYEQYF | TGTGCCAGCAGTTACCACCCCTCCTACGAGCAGTACTTC | NA | TRBJ2-7 | TRBV6-5 | medium-sized
CASSLGGGPFEQYF | TGTGCCAGCAGCTTAGGAGGGGGGCCCTTCGAGCAGTACTTC | NA | TRBJ2-7 | TRBV7-2 | medium-sized
CASSPTSSGRLDTQYF | TGTGCCAGCAGCCCCACGTCCAGCGGTAGATTGGATACGCAGTATTTT | NA | TRBJ2-3 | TRBV6-5 | medium-sized
CATIKGPMDTQYF | TGTGCCACCATTAAGGGGCCCATGGATACGCAGTATTTT | NA | TRBJ2-3 | TRBV6-5 | medium-sized
CASSWTPVTDTQYF | TGCGCCAGCAGCTGGACTCCTGTCACAGATACGCAGTATTTT | NA | TRBJ2-3 | TRBV5-1 | NA
CASSQVNSGYYEQYF | TGCGCCAGCAGCCAAGTGAATAGCGGCTATTACGAGCAGTACTTC | NA | TRBJ2-7 | TRBV4-3 | many
CASAASSGGRETQYF | TGCGCCAGCGCAGCGTCCAGCGGGGGCAGGGAGACCCAGTACTTC | TRBD2 | TRBJ2-5 | TRBV5-1 | medium-sized
CASSPGGVGGGYNEQFF | TGTGCCAGCAGCCCCGGAGGAGTCGGCGGGGGGTACAATGAGCAGTTCTTC | TRBD2 | TRBJ2-1 | TRBV9 | medium-sized
CASSYSIAGGADTQYF | TGTGCCAGCAGTTACTCGATCGCGGGTGGGGCAGATACGCAGTATTTT | NA | TRBJ2-3 | TRBV6-5 | medium-sized